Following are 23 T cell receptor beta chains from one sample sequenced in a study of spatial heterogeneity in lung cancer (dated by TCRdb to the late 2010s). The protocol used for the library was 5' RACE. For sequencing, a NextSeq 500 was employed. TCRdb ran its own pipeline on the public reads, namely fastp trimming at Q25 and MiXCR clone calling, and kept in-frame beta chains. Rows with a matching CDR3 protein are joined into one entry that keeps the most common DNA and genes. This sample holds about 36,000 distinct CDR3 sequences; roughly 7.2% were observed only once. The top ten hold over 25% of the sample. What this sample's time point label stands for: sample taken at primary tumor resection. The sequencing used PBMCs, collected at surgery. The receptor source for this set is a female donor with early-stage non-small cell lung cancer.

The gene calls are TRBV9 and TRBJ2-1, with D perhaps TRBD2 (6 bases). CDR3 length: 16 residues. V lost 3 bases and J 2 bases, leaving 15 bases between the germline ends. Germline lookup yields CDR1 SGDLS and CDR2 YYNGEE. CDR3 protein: CASSDTPRGTYNEQFF. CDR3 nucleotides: TGTGCCAGCAGCGACACACCGCGGGGAACCTACAATGAGCAGTTCTTC.

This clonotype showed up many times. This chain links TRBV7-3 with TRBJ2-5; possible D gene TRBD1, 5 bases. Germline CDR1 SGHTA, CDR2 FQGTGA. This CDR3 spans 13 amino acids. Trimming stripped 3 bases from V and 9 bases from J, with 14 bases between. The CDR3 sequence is CASSFSSQDPQYF. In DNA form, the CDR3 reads TGTGCCAGCAGCTTTAGTTCACAGGACCCCCAGTACTTC. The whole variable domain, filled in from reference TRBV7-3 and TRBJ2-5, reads GAGVSQTPSNKVTEKGKYVELRCDPISGHTALYWYRQSLGQGPEFLIYFQGTGAADDSGLPNDRFFAVRPEGSVSTLKIQRTERGDSAVYLCASSFSSQDPQYFGPGTRLLVL.

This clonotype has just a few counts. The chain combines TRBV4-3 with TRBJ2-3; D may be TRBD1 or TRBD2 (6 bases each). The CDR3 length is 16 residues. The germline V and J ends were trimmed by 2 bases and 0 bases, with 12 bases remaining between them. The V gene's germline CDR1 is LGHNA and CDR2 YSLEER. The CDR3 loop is CASSQLGGGSTDTQYF. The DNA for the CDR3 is TGCGCCAGCAGCCAATTAGGGGGAGGAAGCACAGATACGCAGTATTTT.

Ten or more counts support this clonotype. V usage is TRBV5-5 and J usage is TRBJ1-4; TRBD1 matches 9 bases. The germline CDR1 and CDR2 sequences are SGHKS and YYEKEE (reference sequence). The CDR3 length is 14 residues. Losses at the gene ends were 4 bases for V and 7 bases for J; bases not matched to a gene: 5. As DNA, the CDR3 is TGTGCCAGCAGCACCACAGGGGGCGGTGAAAAACTGTTTTTT. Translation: CASSTTGGGEKLFF. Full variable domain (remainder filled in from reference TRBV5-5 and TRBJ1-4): DAGVTQSPTHLIKTRGQQVTLRCSPISGHKSVSWYQQVLGQGPQFIFQYYEKEERGRGNFPDRFSARQFPNYSSELNVNALLLGDSALYLCASSTTGGGEKLFFGSGTQLSVL.

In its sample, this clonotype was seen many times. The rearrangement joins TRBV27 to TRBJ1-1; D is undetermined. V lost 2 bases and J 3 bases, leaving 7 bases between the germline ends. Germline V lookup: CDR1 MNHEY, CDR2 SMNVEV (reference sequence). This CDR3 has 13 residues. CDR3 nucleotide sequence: TGTGCCAGCAGTTTAACGAGGGACACTGAAGCTTTCTTT. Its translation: CASSLTRDTEAFF.

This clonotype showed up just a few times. This chain's CDR3 is CASSFETGGLQISYEQYF. The CDR3 bases are TGTGCCAGCAGCTTTGAGACAGGGGGCCTCCAAATCTCCTACGAGCAGTACTTC. The V and J genes are TRBV5-4 and TRBJ2-7, with TRBD1 matching 10 bases. This CDR3 has 18 residues. From germline, CDR1 is SGHNT and CDR2 YYREEE (reference sequence). Trimming cost V 2 bases and J 0 bases; bases outside gene matches: 11. Combining the CDR3 with reference TRBV5-4 and TRBJ2-7 gives the whole variable domain ETGVTQSPTHLIKTRGQQVTLRCSSQSGHNTVSWYQQALGQGPQFIFQYYREEENGRGNFPPRFSGLQFPNYSSELNVNALELDDSALYLCASSFETGGLQISYEQYFGPGTRLTVT.

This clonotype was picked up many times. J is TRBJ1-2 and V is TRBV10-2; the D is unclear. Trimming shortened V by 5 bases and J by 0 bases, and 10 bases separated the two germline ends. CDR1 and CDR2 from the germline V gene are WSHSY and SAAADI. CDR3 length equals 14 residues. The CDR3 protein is CASSKGRANYGYTF. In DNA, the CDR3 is TGCGCCAGCAGTAAGGGCCGAGCTAACTATGGCTACACCTTC.

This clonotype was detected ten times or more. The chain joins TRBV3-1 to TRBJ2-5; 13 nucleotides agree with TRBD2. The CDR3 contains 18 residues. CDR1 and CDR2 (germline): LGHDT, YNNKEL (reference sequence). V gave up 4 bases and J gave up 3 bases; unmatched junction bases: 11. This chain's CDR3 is CASSPGLAGVIAEETQYF. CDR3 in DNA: TGTGCCAGCAGCCCCGGACTAGCGGGAGTCATCGCAGAAGAGACCCAGTACTTC.

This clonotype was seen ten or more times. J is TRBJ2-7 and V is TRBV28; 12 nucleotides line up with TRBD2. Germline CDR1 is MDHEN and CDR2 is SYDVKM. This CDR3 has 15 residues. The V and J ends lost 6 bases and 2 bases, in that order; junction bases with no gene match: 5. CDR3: CASSPGLAGTYEQYF. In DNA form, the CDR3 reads TGTGCCAGCAGCCCCGGACTAGCGGGAACCTACGAGCAGTACTTC.

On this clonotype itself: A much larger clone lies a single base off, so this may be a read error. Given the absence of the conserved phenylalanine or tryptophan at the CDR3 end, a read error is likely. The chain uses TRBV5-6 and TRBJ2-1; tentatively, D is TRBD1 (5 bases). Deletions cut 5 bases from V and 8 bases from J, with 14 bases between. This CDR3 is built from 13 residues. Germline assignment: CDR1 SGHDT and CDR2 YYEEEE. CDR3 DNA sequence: TGTGCCAGCAGTCGACGTGGGGCATATGAGCAGTTCCTC. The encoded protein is CASSRRGAYEQFL.

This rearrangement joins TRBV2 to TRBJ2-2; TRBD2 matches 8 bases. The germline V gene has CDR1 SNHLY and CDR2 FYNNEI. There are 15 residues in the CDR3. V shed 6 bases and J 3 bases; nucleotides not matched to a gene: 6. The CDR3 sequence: CASSWISGDTGELFF. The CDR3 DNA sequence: TGTGCCAGCAGCTGGATTAGCGGGGACACCGGGGAGCTGTTTTTT.

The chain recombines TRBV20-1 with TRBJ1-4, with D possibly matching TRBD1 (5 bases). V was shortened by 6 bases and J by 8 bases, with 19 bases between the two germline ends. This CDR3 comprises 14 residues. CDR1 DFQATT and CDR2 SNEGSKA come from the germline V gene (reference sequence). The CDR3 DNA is TGCAGTGCCCCGCCGGGGGGGTCGCAGGAAAAACTGTTTTTT. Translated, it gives CSAPPGGSQEKLFF.

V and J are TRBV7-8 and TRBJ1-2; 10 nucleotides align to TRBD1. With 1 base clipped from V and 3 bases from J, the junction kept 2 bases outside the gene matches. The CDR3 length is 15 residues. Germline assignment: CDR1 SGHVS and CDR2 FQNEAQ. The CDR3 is CASSLGGQGYYGYTF. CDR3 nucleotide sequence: TGTGCCAGCAGCTTAGGGGGACAGGGGTACTATGGCTACACCTTC. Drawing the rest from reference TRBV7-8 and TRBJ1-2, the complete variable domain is GAGVSQSPRYKVAKRGQDVALRCDPISGHVSLFWYQQALGQGPEFLTYFQNEAQLDKSGLPSDRFFAERPEGSVSTLKIQRTQQEDSAVYLCASSLGGQGYYGYTFGSGTRLTVV.

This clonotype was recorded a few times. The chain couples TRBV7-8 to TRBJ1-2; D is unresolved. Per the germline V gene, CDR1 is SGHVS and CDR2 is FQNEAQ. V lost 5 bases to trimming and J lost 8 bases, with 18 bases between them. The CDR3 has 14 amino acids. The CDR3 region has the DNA TGTGCCAGCAGCCCTGTACCCGCCCTGGGAGGCTACACCTTC. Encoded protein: CASSPVPALGGYTF.

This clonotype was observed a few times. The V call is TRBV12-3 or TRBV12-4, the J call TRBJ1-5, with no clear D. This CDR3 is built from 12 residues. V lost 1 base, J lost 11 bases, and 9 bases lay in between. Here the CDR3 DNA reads TGTGCCAGCAGTTTAGTGCGGGATGCCCAGCATTTT. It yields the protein CASSLVRDAQHF.

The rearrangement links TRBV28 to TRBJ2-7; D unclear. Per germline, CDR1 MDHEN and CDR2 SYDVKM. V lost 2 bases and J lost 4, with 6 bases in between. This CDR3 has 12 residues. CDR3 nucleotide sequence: TGTGCCAGCAGTTTAAGCCAATACGAGCAGTACTTC. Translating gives CASSLSQYEQYF.

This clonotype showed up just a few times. CDR3 DNA sequence: TGCGCCAGCAGCTTGGCCGGACAGAGACGAGAGCAGTACTTC. Translation: CASSLAGQRREQYF. This rearrangement joins TRBV5-1 to TRBJ2-7; tentative D call: TRBD1 (6 bases). The V end was cut by 0 bases, the J end by 7 bases, with 14 bases between. The CDR3 consists of 14 residues. Per the germline V gene, CDR1 is SGHRS and CDR2 is YFSETQ.

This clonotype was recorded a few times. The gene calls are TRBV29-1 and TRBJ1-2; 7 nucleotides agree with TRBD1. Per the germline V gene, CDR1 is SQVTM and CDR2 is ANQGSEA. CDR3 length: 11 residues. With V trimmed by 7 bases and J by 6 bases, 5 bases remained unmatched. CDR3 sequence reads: CSGTGTDGYTF. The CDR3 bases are TGCAGCGGGACCGGGACAGATGGCTACACCTTC.

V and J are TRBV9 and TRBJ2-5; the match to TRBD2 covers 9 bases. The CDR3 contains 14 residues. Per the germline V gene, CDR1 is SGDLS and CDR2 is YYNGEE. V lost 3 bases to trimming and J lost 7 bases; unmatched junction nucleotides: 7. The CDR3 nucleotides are TGTGCCAGCAGCGGCTTCGGCGGGGGGGCGACCCAGTACTTC. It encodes CASSGFGGGATQYF. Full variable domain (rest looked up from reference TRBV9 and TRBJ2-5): DSGVTQTPKHLITATGQRVTLRCSPRSGDLSVYWYQQSLDQGLQFLIQYYNGEERAKGNILERFSAQQFPDLHSELNLSSLELGDSALYFCASSGFGGGATQYFGPGTRLLVL.

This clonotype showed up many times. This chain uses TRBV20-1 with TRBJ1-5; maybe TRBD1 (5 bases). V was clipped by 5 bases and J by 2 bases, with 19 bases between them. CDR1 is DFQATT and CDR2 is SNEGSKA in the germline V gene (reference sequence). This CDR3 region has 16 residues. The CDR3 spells CSALITGSGRNQPQHF. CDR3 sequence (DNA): TGCAGTGCTCTAATTACAGGTAGCGGGCGCAATCAGCCCCAGCATTTT.

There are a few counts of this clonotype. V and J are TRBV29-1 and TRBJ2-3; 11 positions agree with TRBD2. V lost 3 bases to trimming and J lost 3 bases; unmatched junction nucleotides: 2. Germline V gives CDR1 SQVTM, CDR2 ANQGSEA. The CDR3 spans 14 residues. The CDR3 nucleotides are TGCAGCGTTGAGGCTAGCGGGAGGACAGATACGCAGTATTTT. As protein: CSVEASGRTDTQYF.

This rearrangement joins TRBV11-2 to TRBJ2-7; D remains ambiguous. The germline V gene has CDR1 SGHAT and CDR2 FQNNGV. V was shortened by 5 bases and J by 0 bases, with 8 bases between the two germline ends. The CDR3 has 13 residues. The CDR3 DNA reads TGTGCCAGCAGCCCCCGGTACTCCTACGAGCAGTACTTC. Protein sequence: CASSPRYSYEQYF.

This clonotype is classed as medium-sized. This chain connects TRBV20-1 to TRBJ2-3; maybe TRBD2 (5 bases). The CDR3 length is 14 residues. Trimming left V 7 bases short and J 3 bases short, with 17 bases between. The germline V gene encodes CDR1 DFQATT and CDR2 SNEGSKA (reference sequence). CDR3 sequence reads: CSVPGMPITDTQYF. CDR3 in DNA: TGCAGTGTACCGGGGATGCCTATAACAGATACGCAGTATTTT.